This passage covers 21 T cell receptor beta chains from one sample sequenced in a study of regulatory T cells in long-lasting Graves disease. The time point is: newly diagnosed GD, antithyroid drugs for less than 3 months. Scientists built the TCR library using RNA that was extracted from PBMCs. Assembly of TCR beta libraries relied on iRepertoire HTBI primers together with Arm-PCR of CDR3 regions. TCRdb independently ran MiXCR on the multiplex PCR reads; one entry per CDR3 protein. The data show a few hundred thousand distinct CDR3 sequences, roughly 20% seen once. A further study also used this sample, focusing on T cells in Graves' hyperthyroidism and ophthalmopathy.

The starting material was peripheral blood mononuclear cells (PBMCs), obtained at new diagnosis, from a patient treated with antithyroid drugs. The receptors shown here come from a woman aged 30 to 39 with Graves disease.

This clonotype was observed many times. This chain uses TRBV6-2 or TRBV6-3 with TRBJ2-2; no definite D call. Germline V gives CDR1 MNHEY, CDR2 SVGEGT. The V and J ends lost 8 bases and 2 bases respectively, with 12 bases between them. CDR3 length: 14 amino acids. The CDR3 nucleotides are TGTGCCAGCCCCCCGGGCCCTAACACCGGGGAGCTGTTTTTT. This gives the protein CASPPGPNTGELFF.

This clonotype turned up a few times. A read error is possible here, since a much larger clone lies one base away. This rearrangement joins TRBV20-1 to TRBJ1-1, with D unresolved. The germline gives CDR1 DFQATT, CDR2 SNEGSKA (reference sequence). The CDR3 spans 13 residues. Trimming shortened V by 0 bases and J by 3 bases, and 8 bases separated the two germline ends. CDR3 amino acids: CSARDEGHTEAFF. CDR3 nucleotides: TGCAGTGCTAGAGATGAAGGTCACACTGAAGCTTTCTTT.

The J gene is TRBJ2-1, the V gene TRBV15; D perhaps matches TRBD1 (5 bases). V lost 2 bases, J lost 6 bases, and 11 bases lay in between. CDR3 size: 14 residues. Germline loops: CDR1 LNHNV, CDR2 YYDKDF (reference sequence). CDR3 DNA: TGTGCCACCAGCAGACCCTCTAGGGGCAATGAGCAGTTCTTC. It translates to CATSRPSRGNEQFF.

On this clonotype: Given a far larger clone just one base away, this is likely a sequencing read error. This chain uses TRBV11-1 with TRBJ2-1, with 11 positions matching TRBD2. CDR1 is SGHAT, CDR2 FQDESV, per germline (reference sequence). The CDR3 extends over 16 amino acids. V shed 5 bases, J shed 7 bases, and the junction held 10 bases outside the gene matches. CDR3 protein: CASSTQGTSGSNEQFF. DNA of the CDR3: TGTGCCAGCAGCACCCAGGGTACTAGCGGGAGTAATGAGCAGTTCTTC.

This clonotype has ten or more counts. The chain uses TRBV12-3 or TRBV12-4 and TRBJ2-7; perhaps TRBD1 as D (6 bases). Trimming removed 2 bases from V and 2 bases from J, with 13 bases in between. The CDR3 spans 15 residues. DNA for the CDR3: TGTGCCAGCAGTTTACAGGCAGGGGCTCCCTACGAGCAGTACTTC. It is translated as CASSLQAGAPYEQYF.

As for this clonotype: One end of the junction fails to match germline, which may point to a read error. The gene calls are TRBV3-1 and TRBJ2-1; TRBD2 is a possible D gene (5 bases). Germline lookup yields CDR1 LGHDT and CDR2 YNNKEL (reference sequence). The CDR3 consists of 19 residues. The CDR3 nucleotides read TGTGCCAGCGGCCAAGGAGGACTCTTGGGATCCACGTACTACAATGAGCAGGTCTTC. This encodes CASGQGGLLGSTYYNEQVF.

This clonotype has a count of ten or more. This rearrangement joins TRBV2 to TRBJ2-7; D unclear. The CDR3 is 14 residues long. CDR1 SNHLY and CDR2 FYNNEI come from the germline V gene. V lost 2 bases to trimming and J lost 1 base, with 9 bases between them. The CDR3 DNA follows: TGTGCCAGCAGTGAATCCCCCTCGTCCTACGAGCAGTACTTC. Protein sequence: CASSESPSSYEQYF.

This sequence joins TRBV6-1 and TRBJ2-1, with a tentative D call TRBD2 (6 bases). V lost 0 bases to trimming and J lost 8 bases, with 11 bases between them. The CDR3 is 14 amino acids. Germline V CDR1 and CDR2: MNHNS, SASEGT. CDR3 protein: CASSEAGGADEQFF. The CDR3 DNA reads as TGTGCCAGCAGTGAAGCGGGGGGTGCCGATGAGCAGTTCTTC.

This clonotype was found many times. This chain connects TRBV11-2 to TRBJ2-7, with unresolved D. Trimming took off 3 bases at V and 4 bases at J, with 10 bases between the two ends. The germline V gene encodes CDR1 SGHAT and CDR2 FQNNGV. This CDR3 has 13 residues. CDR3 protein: CASSLGRVYEQYF. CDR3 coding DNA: TGTGCCAGCAGCTTGGGTAGGGTTTACGAGCAGTACTTC.

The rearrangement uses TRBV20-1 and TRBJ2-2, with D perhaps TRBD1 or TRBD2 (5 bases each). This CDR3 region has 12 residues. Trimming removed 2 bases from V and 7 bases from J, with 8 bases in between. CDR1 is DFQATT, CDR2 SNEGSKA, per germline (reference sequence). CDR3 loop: CSARRDVGELFF. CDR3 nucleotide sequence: TGCAGTGCTAGAAGGGACGTCGGGGAGCTGTTTTTT.

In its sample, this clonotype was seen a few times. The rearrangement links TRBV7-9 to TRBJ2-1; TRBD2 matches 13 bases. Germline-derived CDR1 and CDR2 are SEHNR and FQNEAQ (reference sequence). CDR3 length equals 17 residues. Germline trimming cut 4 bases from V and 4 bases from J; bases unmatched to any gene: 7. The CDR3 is CASSSHEGLAGYNEQFF. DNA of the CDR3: TGTGCCAGCAGCTCCCACGAGGGACTAGCGGGGTACAATGAGCAGTTCTTC.

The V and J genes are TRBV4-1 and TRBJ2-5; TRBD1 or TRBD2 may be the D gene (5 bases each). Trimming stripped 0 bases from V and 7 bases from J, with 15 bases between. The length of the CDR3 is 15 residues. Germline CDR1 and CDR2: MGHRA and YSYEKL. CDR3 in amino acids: CASSQDLGEGLTQYF. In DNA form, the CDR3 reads TGCGCCAGCAGCCAAGATTTGGGGGAAGGACTGACCCAGTACTTC.

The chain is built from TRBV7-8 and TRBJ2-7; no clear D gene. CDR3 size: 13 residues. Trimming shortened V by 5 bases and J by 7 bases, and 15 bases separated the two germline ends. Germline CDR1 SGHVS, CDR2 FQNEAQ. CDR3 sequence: CASSPSSIGEQYF. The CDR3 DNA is TGTGCCAGCAGCCCTTCTTCAATAGGGGAGCAGTACTTC.

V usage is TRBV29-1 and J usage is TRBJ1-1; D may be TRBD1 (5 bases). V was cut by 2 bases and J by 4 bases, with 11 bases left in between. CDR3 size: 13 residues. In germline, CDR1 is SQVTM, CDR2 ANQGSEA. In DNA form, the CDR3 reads TGCAGCGTTGAATGGGGCTTGGGCACTGAAGCTTTCTTT. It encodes CSVEWGLGTEAFF.

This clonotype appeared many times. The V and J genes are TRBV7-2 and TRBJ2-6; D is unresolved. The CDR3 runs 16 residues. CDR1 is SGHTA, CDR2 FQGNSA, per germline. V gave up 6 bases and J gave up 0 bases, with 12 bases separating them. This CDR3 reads CASSWTVGSGANVLTF. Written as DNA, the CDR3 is TGTGCCAGCAGTTGGACGGTGGGCTCTGGGGCCAACGTCCTGACTTTC.

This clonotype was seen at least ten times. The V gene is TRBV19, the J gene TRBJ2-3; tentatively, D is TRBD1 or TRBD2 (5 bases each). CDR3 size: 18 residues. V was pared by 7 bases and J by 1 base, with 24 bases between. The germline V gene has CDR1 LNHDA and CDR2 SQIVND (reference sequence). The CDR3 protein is CASTPGRGPGLRTDTQYF. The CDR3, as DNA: TGTGCCAGTACCCCAGGTCGGGGCCCGGGTCTCCGCACAGATACGCAGTATTTT.

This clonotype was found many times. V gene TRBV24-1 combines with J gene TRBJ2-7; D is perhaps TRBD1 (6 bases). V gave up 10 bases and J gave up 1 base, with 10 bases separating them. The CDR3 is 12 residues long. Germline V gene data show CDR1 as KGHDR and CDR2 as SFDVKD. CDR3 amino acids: CATLTGSYEQYF. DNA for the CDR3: TGTGCCACGCTAACAGGGTCCTACGAGCAGTACTTC.

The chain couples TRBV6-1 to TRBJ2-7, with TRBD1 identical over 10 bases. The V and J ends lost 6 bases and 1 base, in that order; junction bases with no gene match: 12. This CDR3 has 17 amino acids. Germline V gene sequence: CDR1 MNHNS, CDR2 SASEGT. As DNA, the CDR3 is TGTGCCAGCAGGAGACAGGGGGCGACTAGTATTTCCTACGAGCAGTACTTC. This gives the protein CASRRQGATSISYEQYF.

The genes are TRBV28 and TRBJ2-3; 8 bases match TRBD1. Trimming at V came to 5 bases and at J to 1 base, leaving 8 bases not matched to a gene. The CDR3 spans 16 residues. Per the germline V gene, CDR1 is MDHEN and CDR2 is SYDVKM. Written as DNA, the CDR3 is TGTGCCAGCAGTCCGGCGACAGGGGCCGGCACAGATACGCAGTATTTT. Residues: CASSPATGAGTDTQYF. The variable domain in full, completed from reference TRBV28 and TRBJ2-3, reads DVKVTQSSRYLVKRTGEKVFLECVQDMDHENMFWYRQDPGLGLRLIYFSYDVKMKEKGDIPEGYSVSREKKERFSLILESASTNQTSMYLCASSPATGAGTDTQYFGPGTRLTVL.

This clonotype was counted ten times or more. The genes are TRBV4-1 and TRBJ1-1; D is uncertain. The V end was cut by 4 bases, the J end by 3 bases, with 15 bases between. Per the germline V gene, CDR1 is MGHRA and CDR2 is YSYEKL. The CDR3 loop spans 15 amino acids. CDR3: CASSLGDGVDTEAFF. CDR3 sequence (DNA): TGCGCCAGCAGCCTGGGAGATGGGGTTGACACTGAAGCTTTCTTT.

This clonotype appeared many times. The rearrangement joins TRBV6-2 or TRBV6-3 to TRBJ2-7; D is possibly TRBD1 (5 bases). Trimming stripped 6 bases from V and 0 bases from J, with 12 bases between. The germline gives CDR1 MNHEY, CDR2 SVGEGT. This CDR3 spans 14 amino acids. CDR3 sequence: CASRQQVASYEQYF. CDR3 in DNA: TGTGCCAGCAGACAACAGGTCGCCTCCTACGAGCAGTACTTC.